This TCR beta chain was retrieved from a study of circulating and synovial CD4+ cells in juvenile arthritis. The CDR3 is 20 residues long. The germline gives CDR1 ENHRY, CDR2 SYGVKD. J lost 0 bases, V lost 6 bases, and 16 bases had no gene match. Assay: immunoSEQ multiplex PCR; the TCRdb copy retains only in-frame clones and omits some. This table holds around 32,000 clones, 90% to 95% found once. This chain joins TRBV10-3 and TRBJ2-3; 12 positions agree with TRBD2. Material: CD4+ T cells from blood. The origin of this receptor is a human donor with juvenile idiopathic arthritis. The CDR3 DNA is TGTGCCATCAGGACGACGCTAGCGGGAGGGCCAGGGTCTAGCACAGATACGCAGTATTTT. Amino acids: CAIRTTLAGGPGSSTDTQYF.